Below, 10 T cell receptor beta chains from the same sample are listed, as sequenced in a study of CD8+ T cells in alopecia areata. Treatment in this sample: oral pan-JAK inhibitor, 5-10 mg twice daily. RNA extraction was followed by reverse transcription into cDNA, which acted as the sequencing template. The assay was immunoSEQ multiplex PCR, and TCRdb's table has in-frame clones only and misses some. The sample lists 150,000 to 250,000 clones, more than 45% occurring once. Sequenced material: CD4+ T cells sorted from blood, taken at week 24, from a patient treated with tofacitinib. The source of these receptors is a human donor with alopecia areata.

This clone was detected once. V and J are TRBV13 and TRBJ2-3; 15 bases are a match to TRBD2. Trimming removed 4 bases from V and 3 bases from J; junction bases left unmatched: 11. The V gene's germline CDR1 is PRHDT and CDR2 FYEKMQ (reference sequence). This CDR3 has 19 residues. The CDR3 region has the DNA TGTGCCAGCAGCTATGACGGGACTAGCGGGAGGTTCAGGACAGATACGCAGTATTTT. As protein: CASSYDGTSGRFRTDTQYF.

The chain employs TRBV29-1 and TRBJ2-5, with D perhaps matching TRBD2 (6 bases). The germline V gene has CDR1 SQVTM and CDR2 ANQGSEA. With 7 bases removed from V and 5 bases from J, the gap between germline ends came to 17 bases. The CDR3 spans 13 residues. CDR3 DNA: TGCAGCGGATCCTGGAGGGTCCGGGAGACCCAGTACTTC. Translation: CSGSWRVRETQYF.

This sequence joins TRBV2 and TRBJ2-7; D gene uncertain. The CDR3 is made up of 11 amino acids. Deletions cut 6 bases from V and 3 bases from J, with 6 bases between. Germline lookup yields CDR1 SNHLY and CDR2 FYNNEI. The CDR3 DNA reads as TGTGCCAGCAGCTTCGACTACGAGCAGTACTTC. Translating gives CASSFDYEQYF. The variable domain in full, completed from reference TRBV2 and TRBJ2-7, reads EPEVTQTPSHQVTQMGQEVILRCVPISNHLYFYWYRQILGQKVEFLVSFYNNEISEKSEIFDDQFSVERPDGSNFTLKIRSTKLEDSAMYFCASSFDYEQYFGPGTRLTVT.

This clone was detected only a few times. V gene TRBV7-2 combines with J gene TRBJ2-7; TRBD2 is a possible D gene (5 bases). V was trimmed by 0 bases and J by 5 bases, leaving 14 bases between them. Germline V CDR1 and CDR2: SGHTA, FQGNSA. This CDR3 spans 15 amino acids. CDR3 loop: CASSLAEAGGHEQYF. The DNA for the CDR3 is TGTGCCAGCAGCTTAGCGGAGGCAGGAGGTCACGAGCAGTACTTC. Full variable domain (rest looked up from reference TRBV7-2 and TRBJ2-7): GAGVSQSPSNKVTEKGKDVELRCDPISGHTALYWYRQSLGQGLEFLIYFQGNSAPDKSGLPSDRFSAERTGGSVSTLTIQRTQQEDSAVYLCASSLAEAGGHEQYFGPGTRLTVT.

The chain employs TRBV7-9 and TRBJ1-5; D is ambiguous. CDR3 length: 14 residues. Deletions cut 0 bases from V and 6 bases from J, with 9 bases between. The germline V gene has CDR1 SEHNR and CDR2 FQNEAQ (reference sequence). CDR3 in DNA: TGTGCCAGCAGCTTAGCCGAGTCCCCTCAGCCCCAGCATTTT. Its protein product is CASSLAESPQPQHF.

J is TRBJ2-7 and V is TRBV6-5; D might be TRBD1 (6 bases). The CDR3 is 15 residues long. The germline V gene has CDR1 MNHEY and CDR2 SVGAGI. The V gene lost 7 bases and the J gene lost 0 bases, with 16 bases spanning the gap. The CDR3 DNA sequence: TGTGCCAGCACCAGGGGCGCCCATGCCTCCTACGAGCAGTACTTC. Encoded protein: CASTRGAHASYEQYF.

The V gene is TRBV29-1, the J gene TRBJ1-2; D gene unclear. The CDR3 covers 13 residues. Looked up from germline, CDR1 is SQVTM and CDR2 is ANQGSEA. Trimming removed 5 bases at V and 1 base at J, with 11 bases between. CDR3 in amino acids: CSVSDGINYGYTF. The CDR3 nucleotides are TGCAGCGTTTCGGACGGGATTAACTATGGCTACACCTTC. Full variable domain (outside the CDR3, taken from reference TRBV29-1 and TRBJ1-2): SAVISQKPSRDICQRGTSLTIQCQVDSQVTMMFWYRQQPGQSLTLIATANQGSEATYESGFVIDKFPISRPNLTFSTLTVSNMSPEDSSIYLCSVSDGINYGYTFGSGTRLTVV.

The chain joins TRBV25-1 to TRBJ1-2; 7 positions agree with TRBD1. The junction had 11 bases not matched to a gene; V was cut back by 6 bases and J by 4 bases. The length of the CDR3 is 15 residues. In germline, CDR1 is MGHDK, CDR2 SYGVNS. CDR3 DNA: TGTGCCAGCAGGGGAGACAGGGACGCCCCCTATGGCTACACCTTC. It specifies CASRGDRDAPYGYTF.

The chain is built from TRBV28 and TRBJ1-5; 8 nucleotides line up with TRBD1. CDR1 is MDHEN and CDR2 is SYDVKM in the germline V gene. Germline trimming cut 6 bases from V and 0 bases from J; bases unmatched to any gene: 13. The CDR3 has 18 amino acids. The CDR3 loop is CASRGIGQGPYSNQPQHF. CDR3 nucleotides: TGTGCCAGCAGAGGAATTGGACAGGGTCCCTATAGCAATCAGCCCCAGCATTTT.

This chain links TRBV29-1 with TRBJ1-2; a weak D match, TRBD1 (6 bases). The CDR3 runs to 13 residues. Germline V gives CDR1 SQVTM, CDR2 ANQGSEA. V was pared by 7 bases and J by 0 bases, with 12 bases between. The CDR3 protein is CSAGDKTNYGYTF. CDR3 nucleotide sequence: TGCAGCGCTGGGGACAAAACTAACTATGGCTACACCTTC.